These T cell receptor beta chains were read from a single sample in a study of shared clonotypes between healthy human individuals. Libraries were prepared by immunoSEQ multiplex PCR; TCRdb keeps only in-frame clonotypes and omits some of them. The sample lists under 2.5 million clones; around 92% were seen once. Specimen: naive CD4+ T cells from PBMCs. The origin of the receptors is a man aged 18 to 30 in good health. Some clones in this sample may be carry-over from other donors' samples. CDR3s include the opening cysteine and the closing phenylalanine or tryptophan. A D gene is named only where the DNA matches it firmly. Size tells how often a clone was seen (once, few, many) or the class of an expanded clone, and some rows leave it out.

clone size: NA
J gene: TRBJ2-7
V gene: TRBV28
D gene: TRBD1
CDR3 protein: CASSPGPGQGAQEQYF

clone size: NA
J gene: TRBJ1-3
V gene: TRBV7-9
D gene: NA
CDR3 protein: CASSPSKSGNTIYF

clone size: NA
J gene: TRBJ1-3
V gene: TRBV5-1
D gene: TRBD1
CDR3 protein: CASSLTGGVSGNTIYF

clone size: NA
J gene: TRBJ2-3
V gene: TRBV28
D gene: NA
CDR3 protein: CASSLGRGDTQYF

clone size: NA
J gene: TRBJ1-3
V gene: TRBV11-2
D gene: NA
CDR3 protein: CASSSLLGNTIYF

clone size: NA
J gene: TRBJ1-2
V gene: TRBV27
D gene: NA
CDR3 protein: CASRFPGILGGGYTF

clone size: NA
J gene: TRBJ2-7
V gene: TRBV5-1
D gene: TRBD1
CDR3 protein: CASSPGTVWTYEQYF

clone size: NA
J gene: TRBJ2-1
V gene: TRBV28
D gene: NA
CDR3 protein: CASSFYNEQFF

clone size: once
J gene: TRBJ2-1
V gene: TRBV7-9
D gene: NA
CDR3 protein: CASSPSGSTYNEQFF

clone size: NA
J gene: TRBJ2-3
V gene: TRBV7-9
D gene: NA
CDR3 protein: CASSLGTPLLADTQYF

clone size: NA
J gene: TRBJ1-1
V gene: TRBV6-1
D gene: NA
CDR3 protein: CASILGGFAFF

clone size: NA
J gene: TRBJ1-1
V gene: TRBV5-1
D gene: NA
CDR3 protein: CASGRDLPGTEAFF

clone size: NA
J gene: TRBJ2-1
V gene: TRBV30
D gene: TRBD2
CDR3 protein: CAWSIGLADYNEQFF

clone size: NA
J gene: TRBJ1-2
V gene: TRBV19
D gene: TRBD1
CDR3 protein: CASRSNRQGPTYGYTF

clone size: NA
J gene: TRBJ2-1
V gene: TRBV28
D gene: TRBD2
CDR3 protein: CASSPTSGPFSPTSYNEQFF

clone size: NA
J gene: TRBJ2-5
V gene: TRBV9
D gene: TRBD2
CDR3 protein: CASSDTSGRGETQYF

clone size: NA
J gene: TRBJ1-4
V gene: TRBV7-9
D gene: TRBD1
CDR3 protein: CASSFRGLGEKLFF

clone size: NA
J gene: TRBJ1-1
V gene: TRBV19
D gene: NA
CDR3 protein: CASSPPWGGTEAFF

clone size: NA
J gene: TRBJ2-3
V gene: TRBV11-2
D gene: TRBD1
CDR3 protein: CASSSITGADTQYF

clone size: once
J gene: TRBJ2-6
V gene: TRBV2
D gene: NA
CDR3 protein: CASSDRGNGANVLTF

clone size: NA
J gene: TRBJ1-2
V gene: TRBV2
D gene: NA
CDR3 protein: CASSEAGGINYGYTF

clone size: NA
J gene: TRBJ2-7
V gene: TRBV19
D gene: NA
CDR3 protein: CASSTGDEQYF

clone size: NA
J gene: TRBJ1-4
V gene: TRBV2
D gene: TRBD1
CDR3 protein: CASSEGRTGWEKLFF

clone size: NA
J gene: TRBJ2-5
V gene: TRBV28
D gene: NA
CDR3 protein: CASSDQGAAETQYF

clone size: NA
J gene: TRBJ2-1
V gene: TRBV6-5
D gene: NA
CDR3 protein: CASRPTRAIYNEQFF

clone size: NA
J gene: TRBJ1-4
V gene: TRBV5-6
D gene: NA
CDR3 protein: CASSPRGLGEKLFF

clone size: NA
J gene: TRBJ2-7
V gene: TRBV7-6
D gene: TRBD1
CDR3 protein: CASSPLEGTGPYEQYF

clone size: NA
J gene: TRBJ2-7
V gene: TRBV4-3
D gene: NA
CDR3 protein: CASSDRSISGQPSPYEQYF

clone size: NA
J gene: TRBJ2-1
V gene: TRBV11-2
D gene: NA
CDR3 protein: CASSQVSSSYNEQFF

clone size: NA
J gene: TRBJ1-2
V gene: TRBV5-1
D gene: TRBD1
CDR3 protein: CASSFDRDYGYTF

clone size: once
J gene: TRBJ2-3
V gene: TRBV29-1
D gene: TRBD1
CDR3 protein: CSVGGGLTDTQYF

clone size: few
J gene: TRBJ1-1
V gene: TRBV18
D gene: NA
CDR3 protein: CASSPNRNTEAFF

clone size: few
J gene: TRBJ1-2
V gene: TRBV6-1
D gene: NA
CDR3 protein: CASNLPLTLGYTF

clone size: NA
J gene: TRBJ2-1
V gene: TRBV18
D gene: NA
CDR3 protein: CASSPNRPSHYNEQFF

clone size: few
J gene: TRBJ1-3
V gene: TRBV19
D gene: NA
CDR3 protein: CASSGAISGNTIYF